These 8 T cell receptor beta chains were sequenced from one sample in a study of graft-versus-host responses after intestinal transplantation. Generated by immunoSEQ multiplex PCR, the TCRdb table keeps only in-frame clones and is missing some. This sample yields roughly 93,000 clones, of which 85% to 95% are seen a single time; roughly 0.44% belongs to the top ten. No cognate antigen is known for these TCRs. Sequenced here: unstimulated CD8+ T cells sorted from spleen or lymph node cells, sampled before transplant. The receptor source for this set is a human donor who was the organ donor for an intestinal transplant.

Only a few counts were recorded for this clone. V gene TRBV11-2 combines with J gene TRBJ2-5, with D unresolved. The CDR3 is made up of 13 amino acids. V lost 1 base, J lost 4 bases, and 7 bases lay in between. The germline gives CDR1 SGHAT, CDR2 FQNNGV. The CDR3 here is CASSLAPGETQYF. The CDR3 nucleotides are TGTGCCAGCAGCTTAGCTCCCGGAGAGACCCAGTACTTC. Full variable domain (outside the CDR3, taken from reference TRBV11-2 and TRBJ2-5): EAGVAQSPRYKIIEKRQSVAFWCNPISGHATLYWYQQILGQGPKLLIQFQNNGVVDDSQLPKDRFSAERLKGVDSTLKIQPAKLEDSAVYLCASSLAPGETQYFGPGTRLLVL.

This clone was picked up a small number of times. V gene TRBV6-4 combines with J gene TRBJ1-5; 7 bases agree with TRBD1. Germline CDR1 and CDR2: MRHNA and SNTAGT. The CDR3 is made up of 11 amino acids. V was clipped by 9 bases and J by 6 bases; unmatched bases: 2. The CDR3: CARTGIQPQHF. CDR3 in DNA: TGTGCCAGGACAGGGATTCAGCCCCAGCATTTT.

This chain's CDR3 is CASSPTGEGYEQYF. The CDR3 nucleotides read TGTGCCAGCAGCCCGACAGGGGAGGGCTACGAGCAGTACTTC. V is TRBV4-2 and J is TRBJ2-7; D perhaps matches TRBD1 (8 bases). Germline V gene lookup returns CDR1 LGHNA and CDR2 YNFKEQ. The V end was cut by 4 bases, the J end by 3 bases, with 13 bases between. The CDR3 is made up of 14 amino acids.

The chain couples TRBV27 to TRBJ1-5; D is perhaps TRBD1 (5 bases). The CDR3 loop spans 15 amino acids. The V end was cut by 5 bases, the J end by 3 bases, with 14 bases between. Germline V gives CDR1 MNHEY, CDR2 SMNVEV (reference sequence). The CDR3 DNA is TGTGCCAGCAGTCTGGCGGGGGTCCCCAATCAGCCCCAGCATTTT. Translating gives CASSLAGVPNQPQHF.

The J gene is TRBJ2-5, the V gene TRBV7-3; TRBD2 matches 8 bases. Trimming took 4 bases from V and 5 from J; bases not matched to a gene: 3. Germline V lookup: CDR1 SGHTA, CDR2 FQGTGA. The CDR3 consists of 13 residues. CDR3 amino acids: CASSSGLAETQYF. The CDR3 DNA reads as TGTGCCAGCAGCTCAGGACTAGCTGAGACCCAGTACTTC.

The chain combines TRBV6-1 with TRBJ2-7; tentatively, D is TRBD1 (5 bases). This CDR3 is built from 17 residues. Germline V CDR1 and CDR2: MNHNS, SASEGT. V was cut by 3 bases and J by 2 bases, with 20 bases left in between. CDR3 region: CASSDARATVGAYEQYF. The CDR3 DNA reads as TGTGCCAGCAGTGATGCCCGGGCCACCGTAGGGGCCTACGAGCAGTACTTC.

V usage is TRBV9 and J usage is TRBJ2-3, with 7 nucleotides matching TRBD1. Per the germline V gene, CDR1 is SGDLS and CDR2 is YYNGEE. The CDR3 runs 18 residues. V dropped 0 bases and J dropped 2; count of bases not matched to a gene: 12. CDR3 sequence: CASSVEDWGQYPTDTQYF. CDR3 nucleotide sequence: TGTGCCAGCAGCGTAGAAGACTGGGGACAGTACCCCACAGATACGCAGTATTTT.

The chain is built from TRBV5-1 and TRBJ2-5; 7 positions agree with TRBD1. The V segment lost 0 bases and the J segment 5 bases; nucleotides outside the gene matches: 7. This CDR3 has 15 amino acids. Looked up from germline, CDR1 is SGHRS and CDR2 is YFSETQ. The CDR3 is CASSLAVGQRETQYF. In nucleotides, the CDR3 is TGCGCCAGCAGCTTGGCCGTGGGACAGCGCGAGACCCAGTACTTC.